This T cell receptor (beta chain) was obtained from a study of Ad26.COV2.S vaccination and SARS-CoV-2 variants. Whole-study context: Donor had been placed in the Ad26.COV2.S arm of the COV1001 trial.

About this clone itself: Its antigen is currently unknown.

Germline V gene lookup returns CDR1 MNHEY and CDR2 SMNVEV (reference sequence). The CDR3 covers 14 residues. V lost 6 bases and J 5 bases, leaving 14 bases between the germline ends. Method: immunoSEQ multiplex PCR; TCRdb's copy keeps in-frame clones and lacks some. This table holds under 500,000 clones, approximately 90% found once. Study-wide findings and caveats: Substantial post-vaccination breadth of spike-specific CD8+ and CD4+ T cell responses was reported. Non-spike TCR breadth did not differ much between vaccine and placebo recipients.

Treatment meaning: roughly 20 received Ad26.COV2.S at low or high dose, single or two shots; 5 received placebo; per-sample allocation not given. Material that was analyzed had been drawn on day 63 after the first vaccine or placebo injection. Donation was by an adult aged 18-55 years who was in Boston. The starting material was peripheral blood, obtained in a trial of Ad26.COV2.S vaccine versus placebo. This receptor was obtained from a person aged 18-60 years who received the Ad26.COV2.S COVID-19 vaccine or a placebo. The V gene is TRBV27, the J gene TRBJ2-1; TRBD1 might be the D (5 bases). CDR3 amino acids: CASSIQGPDNEQFF. In DNA form, the CDR3 reads TGTGCCAGCAGCATTCAGGGTCCGGACAATGAGCAGTTCTTC.